The clone carrying this TCR beta chain appeared a single time. The antigen is not known. Profiled with immunoSEQ multiplex PCR; TCRdb holds only in-frame clones, not every one. The table lists about 71,000 clones, under 90% of them singletons. This CDR3 region has 15 residues. Germline V CDR1 and CDR2: KGHSH, LQKENI. The germline V and J ends were trimmed by 3 bases and 1 base, with 12 bases remaining between them. The sample comes from a study of OX40 agonist ivuxolimab in advanced cancers. Study outcomes and limitations: Averaging showed that CD8+ T cells had more expanded clones than CD4+ did. The antigen specificity of the peripheral T cells (those that were expanded) was not determined. A proportion of nonresponders additionally exhibited low normalized T-cell clonal expansion.

This TCR was sampled from an adult with an advanced solid tumor such as melanoma, head and neck, liver or kidney cancer. This sample comprised CD4+ or CD8+ T cells sorted from blood, obtained in a trial of the OX40 agonist ivuxolimab. The gene calls are TRBV18 and TRBJ1-1, with D uncertain. The DNA of the CDR3 is TGTGCCAGCTCACCGGGTCGCGGAGGGAACACTGAAGCTTTCTTT. It is translated as CASSPGRGGNTEAFF.